This T cell receptor (beta chain) was sequenced in a study of OX40 agonist ivuxolimab in advanced cancers. Overall study: Patients were given ivuxolimab, an antibody that agonizes OX40 (CD134). Patients were roughly 83% male with ages roughly 20 to 90, mean 60.

Study results and caveats: Relative to CD4+ cells, CD8+ T cells on average had more expanded clones.

In regard to this clone: Its target is unknown.

Sequenced by immunoSEQ multiplex PCR; TCRdb stores in-frame clones only, minus some. The table has 35,000 to 55,000 clones, roughly 80% seen once. Trimming shortened V by 4 bases and J by 2 bases, and 13 bases separated the two germline ends. The CDR3 spans 14 residues. Germline V gives CDR1 SGHTS, CDR2 YDEGEE. The sample was CD4+ or CD8+ T cells sorted from blood, taken in a trial of the OX40 agonist ivuxolimab. V usage is TRBV5-8 and J usage is TRBJ2-7; no definite D call. The source of this sequence is an adult with an advanced solid tumor such as melanoma, head and neck, liver or kidney cancer. In DNA form, the CDR3 reads TGTGCCAGCAGCCTTAGGGCAGGAACCTACGAGCAGTACTTC. Amino acids: CASSLRAGTYEQYF. Drawing the rest from reference TRBV5-8 and TRBJ2-7, the complete variable domain is EAGVTQSPTHLIKTRGQQATLRCSPISGHTSVYWYQQALGLGLQFLLWYDEGEERNRGNFPPRFSGRQFPNYSSELNVNALELEDSALYLCASSLRAGTYEQYFGPGTRLTVT.